The clone carrying this T cell receptor (beta chain) came up many times. This sample is drawn from a study of blood T cells in healthy people across ages. CDR1 is SQVTM, CDR2 ANQGSEA, per germline. The CDR3 is 14 amino acids. V lost 6 bases and J 9 bases, leaving 21 bases between the germline ends. Sample-barcoded 5' priming and a J-beta primer mix drove a second PCR of about 6 to 12 cycles. MiXCR, run by TCRdb on the 5' RACE reads, gives a single entry per CDR3 protein. The sample comprises roughly 1.6 million distinct CDR3 sequences, almost 35% of which are singletons, and 10% to 12% rests with the top ten.

Input material: blood. This chain connects TRBV29-1 to TRBJ2-4; D may be TRBD1 (7 bases). This clonotype was sampled from a woman aged 25 to 39 in good health. CDR3 amino acids: CSVRDRGPGGIQYF. CDR3 sequence (DNA): TGCAGCGTGCGGGATAGGGGGCCAGGCGGCATTCAGTACTTC.